Listed below are T cell receptor beta chains from one sample, sequenced in a study of blood T cell repertoires in COVID-19. This table comes from immunoSEQ multiplex PCR, and its TCRdb copy is limited to in-frame clones, with some not included. The data hold about 290,000 clones, with 85% observed a single time. Sequenced material: peripheral blood. The receptors shown here come from a woman aged 50 to 65 with active or convalescent COVID-19. The CDR3 runs from the conserved cysteine through the conserved F or W. D genes are given only for firm matches. Rows give clone size only sometimes, using once, few, many, or a class for an expanded clone.

size	J	V	D	DNA	CDR3
-	TRBJ1-1	TRBV5-5	-	TGTGCCAGCAGCCGGGGGTTCATGAACACTGAAGCTTTCTTT	CASSRGFMNTEAFF
-	TRBJ2-1	TRBV5-1	TRBD1	TGCGCCAGCAGCTCCGCGGTACAGGGGGGAAATGAGCAGTTCTTC	CASSSAVQGGNEQFF
few	TRBJ2-5	TRBV2	-	TGTGCCAGCCGACAACAAGAGACCCAGTACTTC	CASRQQETQYF
-	TRBJ2-1	TRBV7-8	-	TGTGCCAGCAGCCGGGTGGGGCTAGCGCAGTACAATGAGCAGTTCTTC	CASSRVGLAQYNEQFF
-	TRBJ1-5	TRBV6-4	-	TGTGCCAGCAGGGCCGACAGGAATCAGCCCCAGCATTTT	CASRADRNQPQHF
-	TRBJ2-3	TRBV11-2	-	TGTGCCAGCAGCGACGGGTGGTTCGGTCGAGATACGCAGTATTTT	CASSDGWFGRDTQYF
-	TRBJ2-2	TRBV4-1	TRBD2	TGCGCCAGCAGCCTTAGGACTAGCGGGCACACCGGGGAGCTGTTTTTT	CASSLRTSGHTGELFF
-	TRBJ1-5	TRBV19	-	TGTGCCAGTAGTATTCTCTCTTTACAGGGACATAGAAAGGCAACTCAGCCCCAGCATTTT	CASSILSLQGHRKATQPQHF
-	TRBJ2-1	TRBV19	-	TGTGCCAGTAGTACCCTCCCCTCAAACGGGAAGGAGGTTAGGGCCTACAATGAGCAGTTCTTC	CASSTLPSNGKEVRAYNEQFF
few	TRBJ2-3	TRBV6-2/TRBV6-3	TRBD1	TGTGCCAGCAGCAAGACAGGGGGCACAGATACGCAGTATTTT	CASSKTGGTDTQYF
-	TRBJ1-6	TRBV2	TRBD1	TGTGCCAGCAGTGAAATGACAGGGTATTCACCCCTCCACTTT	CASSEMTGYSPLHF
-	TRBJ2-7	TRBV7-9	TRBD2	TGTGCCAGCAGCTTAGCTAGATTAGCGGGGGACAGCTCCTACGAGCAGTACTTC	CASSLARLAGDSSYEQYF
-	TRBJ2-7	TRBV5-5	-	TGTGCCAGCAGCTTGGGGGGAGTCCTCGAGCAGTACTTC	CASSLGGVLEQYF
-	TRBJ2-2	TRBV28	-	TGTGCCAGCAGTCGACAGGACAGAAACACCGGGGAGCTGTTTTTT	CASSRQDRNTGELFF
-	TRBJ1-2	TRBV27	TRBD1	TGTGCCAGCAGTCTCACAGGGGGCGGCTATGGCTACACCTTC	CASSLTGGGYGYTF
-	TRBJ1-1	TRBV2	-	TGTGCCAGCAAACGGACAGCCACCCTCACTGAAGCTTTCTTT	CASKRTATLTEAFF
-	TRBJ1-1	TRBV18	TRBD1	TGTGCCAGCTCACCAATGGACAGGGGAGAGAACACTGAAGCTTTCTTT	CASSPMDRGENTEAFF
once	TRBJ2-7	TRBV7-2	-	TGTGCCAGCAGCTTAGGCCCCCCTAGCTTGGCCTACGAGCAGTACTTC	CASSLGPPSLAYEQYF
few	TRBJ2-3	TRBV29-1	TRBD2	TGCAGCGTTGAAGAGGAAGCGGGAGGCACGCAGTATTTT	CSVEEEAGGTQYF
-	TRBJ2-1	TRBV27	-	TGTGCCAGCGGTGGGATAGGGGTCTCCTACAATGAGCAGTTCTTC	CASGGIGVSYNEQFF
once	TRBJ2-3	TRBV28	-	TGTGCCAGCGGTTCCGGGTCACCGTCCGCAGATACGCAGTATTTT	CASGSGSPSADTQYF
-	TRBJ1-2	TRBV7-2	TRBD1	TGTGCCAGCAGACCTACAGGGGTTGGAGGCTACACCTTC	CASRPTGVGGYTF
once	TRBJ1-6	TRBV3-1/TRBV3-2	TRBD1	TGTGCCAGCAGCCTGGGACAGCCCAATTCACCCCTCCACTTT	CASSLGQPNSPLHF
many	TRBJ1-5	TRBV28	-	TGTGCCAGCAGCCGCCGCGGCTCCCCGAGCCCCCAGCATTTT	CASSRRGSPSPQHF
-	TRBJ2-7	TRBV27	TRBD1	TGTGCCAGCAGTTCCTCGACAGGGTACGAGCAGTACTTC	CASSSSTGYEQYF
once	TRBJ2-1	TRBV7-2	-	TGTGCCAGCAAGGCGGAAGTATACAATGAGCAGTTCTTC	CASKAEVYNEQFF
-	TRBJ1-5	TRBV28	-	TGTGCCAGCAGTCCTACAGATAGCAATCAGCCCCAGCATTTT	CASSPTDSNQPQHF
once	TRBJ2-1	TRBV5-1	TRBD1	TGCGCCAGCAGCTTGGCTGTAGGACAGGGCTACAATGAGCAGTTCTTC	CASSLAVGQGYNEQFF
-	TRBJ2-1	TRBV6-5	TRBD2	TGTGCCAGCAGGGATAGCGGGGCTGGGAATGAGCAGTTCTTC	CASRDSGAGNEQFF
-	TRBJ1-4	TRBV28	TRBD1	TGTGCCAGCAGTTCGACAGGGGAGGGGTATGAAAAACTGTTTTTT	CASSSTGEGYEKLFF
-	TRBJ2-7	TRBV7-2	-	TGTGCCAGCAGCTTAGTAGGGGGGAGGGAGTACGAGCAGTACTTC	CASSLVGGREYEQYF
-	TRBJ1-2	TRBV28	TRBD1	TGTGCCAGCAGTTTCCCGGGACAGAACTATGGCTACACCTTC	CASSFPGQNYGYTF
-	TRBJ1-2	TRBV6-1	-	TGTGCCAGCAGTGAATGGCGGCTTCCATATGGCTACACCTTC	CASSEWRLPYGYTF
-	TRBJ1-1	TRBV11-2	-	TGTGCCAGCAGCTTATCGTCGGTGAACACTGAAGCTTTCTTT	CASSLSSVNTEAFF
-	TRBJ1-5	TRBV5-8	-	TGTGCCAGCAGCTACGGACGGGGAAGCAATCAGCCCCAGCATTTT	CASSYGRGSNQPQHF
-	TRBJ1-2	TRBV28	TRBD1	TGTGCCAGCAGTGCGGCTTCACAGGGGGCGGCTGGTGACTATGGCTACACCTTC	CASSAASQGAAGDYGYTF
-	TRBJ1-6	TRBV27	-	TGTGCCAGTAAGGTCGGCGGTAATTCACCCCTCCACTTT	CASKVGGNSPLHF
-	TRBJ1-6	TRBV6-5	TRBD1	TGTGCCAGCAGCCTACGGGACAGGAATTCACCCCTCCACTTT	CASSLRDRNSPLHF
-	TRBJ1-5	TRBV5-1	-	TGCGCCAGCAGCTTGGGGGGAGTTAGCAATCAGCCCCAGCATTTT	CASSLGGVSNQPQHF
-	TRBJ2-2	TRBV12-3/TRBV12-4	TRBD2	TGTGCCAGCAACCTACTAGCGCTCGGGGAGCTGTTTTTT	CASNLLALGELFF
-	TRBJ2-1	TRBV29-1	-	TGCAGCGGACAGAAATACAATGAGCAGTTCTTC	CSGQKYNEQFF
few	TRBJ1-4	TRBV19	-	TGTGCCAGTAGGGAAGGACTGTTGGTGCGAAATCCGCTCGGCGCAACTAATGAAAAACTGTTTTTT	CASREGLLVRNPLGATNEKLFF
-	TRBJ1-2	TRBV9	TRBD1	TGTGCCAGCAGCGTAACAGGGGCTAACTATGGCTACACCTTC	CASSVTGANYGYTF
-	TRBJ1-4	TRBV28	-	TGTGCCAGCAGTTTATCACAGGGTGTAGCAAAACTGTTTTTT	CASSLSQGVAKLFF
-	TRBJ2-1	TRBV11-2	-	TGTGCCAGCAGCCGGGAGAGGCACAATGAGCAGTTCTTC	CASSRERHNEQFF
-	TRBJ2-1	TRBV28	-	TGTGCCAGCAGGCACGGGACTTACAATGAGCAGTTCTTC	CASRHGTYNEQFF
-	TRBJ2-7	TRBV18	-	TGTGCCAGCCTGGCCGAGCAGTACTTC	CASLAEQYF
-	TRBJ2-5	TRBV5-1	TRBD2	TGCGCCAGCAGCTTGCCCTCACTAGCGGGAAGCGGGGAGACCCAGTACTTC	CASSLPSLAGSGETQYF
few	TRBJ1-2	TRBV21-1	-	TGTGCCAGCAGCAAAGGGGGATCCAGGGGGTATGGCTACACCTTC	CASSKGGSRGYGYTF